Sequencing of this TCR beta chain was carried out in a study of cytomegalovirus exposure and HLA in healthy donors. Turning to this clone: Its specificity is not known.

The primer mix had 60 Vbeta and 13 Jbeta primers. Libraries were prepared by immunoSEQ multiplex PCR; TCRdb keeps only in-frame clonotypes and omits some of them. This sample has over 80,000 clones; around 80% occur once, and the top ten carry roughly 17%. Study outcomes and limitations: In a later analysis, most CMV-associated TCR beta chains appeared HLA-restricted.

V shed 3 bases and J shed 1 base, with 9 bases lying between them. The CDR3 totals 14 residues. Per the germline V gene, CDR1 is SGHVS and CDR2 is FQNEAQ. This TCR was recovered from a man aged 55 to 70 in good health and CMV-seropositive. The sequenced sample was PBMCs. The V gene is TRBV7-8, the J gene TRBJ1-1; maybe TRBD1 (5 bases). The CDR3 nucleotides are TGTGCCAGCAGCTTTCAAACAGGGAACACTGAAGCTTTCTTT. This sequence encodes CASSFQTGNTEAFF.